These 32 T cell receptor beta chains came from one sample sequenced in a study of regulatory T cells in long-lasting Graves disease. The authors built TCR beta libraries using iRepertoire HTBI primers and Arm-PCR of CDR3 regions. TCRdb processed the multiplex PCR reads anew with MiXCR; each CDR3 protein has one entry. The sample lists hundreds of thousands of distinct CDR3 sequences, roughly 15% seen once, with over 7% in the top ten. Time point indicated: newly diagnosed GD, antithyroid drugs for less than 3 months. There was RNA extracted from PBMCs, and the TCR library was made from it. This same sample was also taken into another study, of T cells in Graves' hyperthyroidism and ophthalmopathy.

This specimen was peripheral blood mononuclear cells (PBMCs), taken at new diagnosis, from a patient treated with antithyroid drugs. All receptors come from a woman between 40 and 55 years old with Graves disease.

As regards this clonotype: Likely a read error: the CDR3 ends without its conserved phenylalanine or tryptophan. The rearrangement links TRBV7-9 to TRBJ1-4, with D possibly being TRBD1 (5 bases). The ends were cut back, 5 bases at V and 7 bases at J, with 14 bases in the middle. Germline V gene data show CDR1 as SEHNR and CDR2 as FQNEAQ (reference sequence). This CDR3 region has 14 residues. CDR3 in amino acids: CASSPRGGPEKLFV. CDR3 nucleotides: TGTGCCAGCAGCCCCCGGGGGGGTCCTGAAAAACTGTTTGTT.

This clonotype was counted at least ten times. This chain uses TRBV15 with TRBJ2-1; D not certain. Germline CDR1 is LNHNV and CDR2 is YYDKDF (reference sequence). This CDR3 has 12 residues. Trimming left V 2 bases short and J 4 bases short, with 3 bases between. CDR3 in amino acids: CATSRTYNEQFF. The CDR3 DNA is TGTGCCACCAGCAGAACTTACAATGAGCAGTTCTTC.

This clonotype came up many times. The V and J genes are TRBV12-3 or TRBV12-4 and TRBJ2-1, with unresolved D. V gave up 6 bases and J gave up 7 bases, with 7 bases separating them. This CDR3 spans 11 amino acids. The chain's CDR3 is CASSQNNEQFF. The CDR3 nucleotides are TGTGCCAGCAGCCAAAATAATGAGCAGTTCTTC.

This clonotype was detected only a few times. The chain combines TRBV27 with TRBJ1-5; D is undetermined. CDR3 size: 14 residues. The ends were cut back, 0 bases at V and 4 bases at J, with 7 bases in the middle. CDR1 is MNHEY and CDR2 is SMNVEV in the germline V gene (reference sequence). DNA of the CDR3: TGTGCCAGCAGTTTATCTGCTCCTAATCAGCCCCAGCATTTT. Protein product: CASSLSAPNQPQHF.

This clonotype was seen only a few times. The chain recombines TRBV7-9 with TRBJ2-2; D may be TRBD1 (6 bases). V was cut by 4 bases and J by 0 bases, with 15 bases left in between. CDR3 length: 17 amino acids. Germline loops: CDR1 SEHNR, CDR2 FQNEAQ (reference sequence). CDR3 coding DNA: TGTGCCAGCAGCTCAAGAGGGGGTACAGCGAACACCGGGGAGCTGTTTTTT. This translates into CASSSRGGTANTGELFF.

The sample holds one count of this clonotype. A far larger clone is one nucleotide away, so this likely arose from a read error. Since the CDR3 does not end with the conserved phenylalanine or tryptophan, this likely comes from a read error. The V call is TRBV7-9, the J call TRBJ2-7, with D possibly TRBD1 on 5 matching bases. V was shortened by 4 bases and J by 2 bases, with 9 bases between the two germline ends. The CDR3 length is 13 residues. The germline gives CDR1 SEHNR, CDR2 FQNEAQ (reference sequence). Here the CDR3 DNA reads TGTGCCAGCAGCTCCCAGGGAACCTACGAGCAGTACCTC. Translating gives CASSSQGTYEQYL.

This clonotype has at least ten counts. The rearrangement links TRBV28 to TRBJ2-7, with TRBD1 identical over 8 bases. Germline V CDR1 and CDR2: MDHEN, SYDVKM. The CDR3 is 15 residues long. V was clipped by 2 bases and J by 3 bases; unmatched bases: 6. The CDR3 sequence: CASSLPTGGSYEQYF. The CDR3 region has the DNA TGTGCCAGCAGTTTACCTACAGGGGGGAGCTACGAGCAGTACTTC.

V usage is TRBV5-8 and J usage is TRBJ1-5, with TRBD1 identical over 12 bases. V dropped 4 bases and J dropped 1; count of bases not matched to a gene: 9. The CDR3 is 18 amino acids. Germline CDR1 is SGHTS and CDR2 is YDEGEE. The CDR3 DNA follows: TGTGCCAGCAGCATAGCCGGGACAGGGGGCTGGAGCAATCAGCCCCAGCATTTT. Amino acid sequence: CASSIAGTGGWSNQPQHF.

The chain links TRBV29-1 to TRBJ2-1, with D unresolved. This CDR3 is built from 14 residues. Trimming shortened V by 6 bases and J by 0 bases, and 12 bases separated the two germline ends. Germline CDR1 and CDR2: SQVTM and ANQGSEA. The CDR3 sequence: CSVPDASSYNEQFF. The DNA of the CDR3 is TGCAGCGTCCCGGACGCGAGCTCCTACAATGAGCAGTTCTTC.

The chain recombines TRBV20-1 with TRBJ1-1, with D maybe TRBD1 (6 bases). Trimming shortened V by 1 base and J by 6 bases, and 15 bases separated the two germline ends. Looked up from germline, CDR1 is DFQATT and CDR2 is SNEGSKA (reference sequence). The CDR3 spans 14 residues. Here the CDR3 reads CSARGRNRVAEAFF. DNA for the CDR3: TGCAGTGCTAGAGGGAGGAACAGGGTGGCTGAAGCTTTCTTT.

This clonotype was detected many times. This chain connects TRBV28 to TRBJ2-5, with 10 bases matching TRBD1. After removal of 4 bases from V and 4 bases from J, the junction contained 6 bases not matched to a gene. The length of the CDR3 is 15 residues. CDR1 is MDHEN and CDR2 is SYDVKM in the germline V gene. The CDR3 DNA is TGTGCCAGCAGTTCGTTGACAGGGGGCGGAGAGACCCAGTACTTC. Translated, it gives CASSSLTGGGETQYF. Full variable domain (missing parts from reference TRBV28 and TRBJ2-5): DVKVTQSSRYLVKRTGEKVFLECVQDMDHENMFWYRQDPGLGLRLIYFSYDVKMKEKGDIPEGYSVSREKKERFSLILESASTNQTSMYLCASSSLTGGGETQYFGPGTRLLVL.

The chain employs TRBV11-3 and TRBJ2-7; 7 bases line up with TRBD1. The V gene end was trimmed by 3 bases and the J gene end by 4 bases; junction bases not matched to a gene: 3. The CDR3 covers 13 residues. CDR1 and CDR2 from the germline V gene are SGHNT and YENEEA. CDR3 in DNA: TGTGCCAGCAGCTTCAACAGGGGTTACGAGCAGTACTTC. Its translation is CASSFNRGYEQYF.

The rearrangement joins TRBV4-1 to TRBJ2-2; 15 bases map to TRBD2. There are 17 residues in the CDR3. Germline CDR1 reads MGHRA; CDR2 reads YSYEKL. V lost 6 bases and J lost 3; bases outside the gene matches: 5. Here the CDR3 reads CASRIGLAGGYTGELFF. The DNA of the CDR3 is TGCGCCAGCAGAATCGGACTAGCGGGAGGGTACACCGGGGAGCTGTTTTTT.

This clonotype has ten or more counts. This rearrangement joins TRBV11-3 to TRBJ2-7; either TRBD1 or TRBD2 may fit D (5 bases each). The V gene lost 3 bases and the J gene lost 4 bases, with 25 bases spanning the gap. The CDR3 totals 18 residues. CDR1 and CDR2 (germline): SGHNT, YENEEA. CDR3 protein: CASSFTLFGSRDPYEQYF. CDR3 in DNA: TGTGCCAGCAGCTTTACCCTTTTCGGATCAAGGGACCCATACGAGCAGTACTTC.

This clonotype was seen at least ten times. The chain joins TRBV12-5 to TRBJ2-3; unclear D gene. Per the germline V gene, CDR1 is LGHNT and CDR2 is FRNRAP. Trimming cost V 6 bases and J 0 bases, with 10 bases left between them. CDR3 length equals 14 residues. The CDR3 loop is CASGPAVSTDTQYF. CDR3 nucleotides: TGTGCTAGTGGCCCCGCGGTAAGCACAGATACGCAGTATTTT.

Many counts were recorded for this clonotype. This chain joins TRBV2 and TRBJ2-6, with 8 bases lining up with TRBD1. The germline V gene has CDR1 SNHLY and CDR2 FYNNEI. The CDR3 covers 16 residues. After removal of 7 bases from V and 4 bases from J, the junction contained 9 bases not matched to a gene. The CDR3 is CASTNDRGAGANVLTF. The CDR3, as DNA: TGTGCCAGCACCAACGACAGGGGAGCCGGGGCCAACGTCCTGACTTTC.

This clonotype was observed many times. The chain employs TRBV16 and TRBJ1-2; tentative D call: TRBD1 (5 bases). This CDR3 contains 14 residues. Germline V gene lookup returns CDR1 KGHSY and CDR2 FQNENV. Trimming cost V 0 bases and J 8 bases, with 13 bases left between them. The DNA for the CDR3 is TGTGCCAGCAGCCAATCAGTACCAGGGATGGGCTACACCTTC. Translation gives CASSQSVPGMGYTF.

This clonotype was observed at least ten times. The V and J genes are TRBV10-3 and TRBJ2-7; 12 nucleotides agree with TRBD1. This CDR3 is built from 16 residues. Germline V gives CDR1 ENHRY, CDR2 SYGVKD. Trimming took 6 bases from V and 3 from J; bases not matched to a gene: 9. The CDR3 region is CAIRAIGTGGGYEQYF. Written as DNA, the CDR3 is TGTGCCATCAGAGCCATCGGGACAGGGGGCGGCTACGAGCAGTACTTC.

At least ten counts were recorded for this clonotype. CDR3 in amino acids: CASSRTTSDSYGYTF. The CDR3, as DNA: TGTGCCAGCAGCCGGACCACCTCGGACAGCTATGGCTACACCTTC. V usage is TRBV6-1 and J usage is TRBJ1-2, with D possibly TRBD1 on 6 matching bases. The CDR3 runs to 15 residues. Deletions cut 6 bases from V and 4 bases from J, with 18 bases between. The germline gives CDR1 MNHNS, CDR2 SASEGT.

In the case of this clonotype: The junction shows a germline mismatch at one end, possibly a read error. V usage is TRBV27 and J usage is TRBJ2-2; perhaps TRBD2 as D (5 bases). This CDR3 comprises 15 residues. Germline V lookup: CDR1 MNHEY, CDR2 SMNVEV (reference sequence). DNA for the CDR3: TGTGCCAGCACAAGGGAGTGGGCCAACACCGAGGAGCTGTTTTTT. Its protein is CASTREWANTEELFF.

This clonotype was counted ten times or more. The CDR3 loop reads CASSRGLTYNEQFF. The CDR3, as DNA: TGTGCCAGCAGTCGGGGACTAACTTACAATGAGCAGTTCTTC. This chain uses TRBV11-3 with TRBJ2-1; 7 nucleotides line up with TRBD2. The CDR3 length is 14 residues. Germline V gives CDR1 SGHNT, CDR2 YENEEA. The J segment lost 4 bases and the V segment lost 6 bases, leaving 6 bases of the junction unmatched.

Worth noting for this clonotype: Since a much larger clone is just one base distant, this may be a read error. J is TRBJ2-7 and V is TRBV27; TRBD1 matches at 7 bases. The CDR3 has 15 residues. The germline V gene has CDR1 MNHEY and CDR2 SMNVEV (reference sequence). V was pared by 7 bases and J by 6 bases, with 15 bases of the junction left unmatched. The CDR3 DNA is TGTGCCAGCAAACTAATCCCGGTACAGGGGACCGAGCAGTACTTC. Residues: CASKLIPVQGTEQYF.

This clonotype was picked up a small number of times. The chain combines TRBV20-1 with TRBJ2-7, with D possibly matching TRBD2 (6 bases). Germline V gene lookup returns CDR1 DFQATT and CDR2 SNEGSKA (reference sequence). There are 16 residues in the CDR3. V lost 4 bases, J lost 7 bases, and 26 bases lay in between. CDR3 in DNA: TGCAGTGCTACCGCAAGGAGGGCCGGACTCCATTCGGAGCAGTACTTC. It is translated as CSATARRAGLHSEQYF.

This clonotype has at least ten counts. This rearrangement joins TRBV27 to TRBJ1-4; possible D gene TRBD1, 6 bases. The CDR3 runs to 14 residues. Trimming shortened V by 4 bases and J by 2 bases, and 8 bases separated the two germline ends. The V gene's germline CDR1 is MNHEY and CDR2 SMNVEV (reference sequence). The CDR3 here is CASSWGATNEKLFF. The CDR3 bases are TGTGCCAGCAGTTGGGGGGCTACTAATGAAAAACTGTTTTTT.

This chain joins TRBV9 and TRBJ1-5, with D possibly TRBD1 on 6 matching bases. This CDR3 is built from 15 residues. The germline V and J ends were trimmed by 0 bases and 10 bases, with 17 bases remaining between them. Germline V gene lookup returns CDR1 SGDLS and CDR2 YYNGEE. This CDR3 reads CASSVGGPGREPQHF. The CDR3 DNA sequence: TGTGCCAGCAGCGTAGGGGGGCCAGGCAGGGAACCCCAGCATTTT.

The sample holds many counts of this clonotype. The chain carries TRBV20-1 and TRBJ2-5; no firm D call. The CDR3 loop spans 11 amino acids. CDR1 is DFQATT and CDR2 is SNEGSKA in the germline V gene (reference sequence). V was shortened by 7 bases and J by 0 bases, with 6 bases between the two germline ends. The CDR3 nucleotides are TGCAGTGGCCAGCACCAAGAGACCCAGTACTTC. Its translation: CSGQHQETQYF.

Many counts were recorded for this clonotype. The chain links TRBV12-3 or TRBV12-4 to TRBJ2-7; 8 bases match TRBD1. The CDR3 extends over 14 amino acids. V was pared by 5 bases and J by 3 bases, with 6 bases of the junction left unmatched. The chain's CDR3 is CASSMTGVNYEQYF. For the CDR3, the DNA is TGTGCCAGCAGTATGACAGGGGTCAACTACGAGCAGTACTTC.

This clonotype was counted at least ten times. This CDR3 reads CASGLYNEQFF. CDR3 DNA: TGTGCTAGTGGTTTGTACAATGAGCAGTTCTTC. V usage is TRBV12-5 and J usage is TRBJ2-1; D remains unclear. In germline, CDR1 is LGHNT, CDR2 FRNRAP. There are 11 residues in the CDR3. The V end lost 2 bases, the J end lost 4 bases, and 0 bases lay between the germline ends.

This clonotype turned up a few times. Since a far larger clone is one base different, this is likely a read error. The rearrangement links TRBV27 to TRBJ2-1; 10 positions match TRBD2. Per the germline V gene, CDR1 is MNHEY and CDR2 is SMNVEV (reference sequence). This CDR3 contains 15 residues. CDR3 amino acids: CAGSSSGSSYNEQFF. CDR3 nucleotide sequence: TGTGCCGGCAGTTCTAGCGGGAGCTCCTACAATGAGCAGTTCTTC.

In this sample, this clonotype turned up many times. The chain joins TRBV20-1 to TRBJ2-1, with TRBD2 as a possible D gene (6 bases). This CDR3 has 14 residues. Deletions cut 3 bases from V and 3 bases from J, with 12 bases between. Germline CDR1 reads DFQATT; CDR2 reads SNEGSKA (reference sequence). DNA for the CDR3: TGCAGTGCTAGTGCGGGAAATAGCTACAATGAGCAGTTCTTC. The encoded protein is CSASAGNSYNEQFF.

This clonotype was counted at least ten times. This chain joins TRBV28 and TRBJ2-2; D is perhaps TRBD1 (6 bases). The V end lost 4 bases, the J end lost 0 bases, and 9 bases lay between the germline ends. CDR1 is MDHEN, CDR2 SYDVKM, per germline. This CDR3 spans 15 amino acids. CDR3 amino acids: CASSSGQSNTGELFF. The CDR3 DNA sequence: TGTGCCAGCAGTTCGGGACAATCGAACACCGGGGAGCTGTTTTTT.

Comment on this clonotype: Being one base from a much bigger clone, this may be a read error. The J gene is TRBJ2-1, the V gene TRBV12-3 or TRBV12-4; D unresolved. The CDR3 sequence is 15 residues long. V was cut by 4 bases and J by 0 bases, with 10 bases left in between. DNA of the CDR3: TGTGCCAGCAGTTCCCTAGGGTTCTCCTACAATGAGCAGTTCTTC. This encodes CASSSLGFSYNEQFF.